The text below deals with one T cell receptor (beta chain). Its antigen is currently unknown. This sample is part of a study of blood T cells in healthy people across ages. Study outcomes and limitations: Investigators treated diversity estimates from one million T cells as underestimates.

Trimming cost V 8 bases and J 5 bases, with 15 bases left between them. CDR1 and CDR2 from the germline V gene are ENHRY and SYGVKD. The CDR3 sequence is 14 residues long. A sample-barcoded 5' primer and a J-beta primer mix were used in a second PCR of about 6 to 11 cycles. TCRdb ran MiXCR on the 5' RACE reads and lists one entry per CDR3 protein. Of about 640,000 distinct CDR3 sequences in the sample, around three fifths were seen once. This rearrangement joins TRBV10-3 to TRBJ1-4, with D uncertain. The sequencing input was blood. The source of this sequence is a man aged 55 to 70 in good health. The CDR3 reads CAIARPGRNEKLFF. The CDR3, as DNA: TGTGCCATCGCTCGGCCGGGCCGAAATGAAAAACTGTTTTTT.